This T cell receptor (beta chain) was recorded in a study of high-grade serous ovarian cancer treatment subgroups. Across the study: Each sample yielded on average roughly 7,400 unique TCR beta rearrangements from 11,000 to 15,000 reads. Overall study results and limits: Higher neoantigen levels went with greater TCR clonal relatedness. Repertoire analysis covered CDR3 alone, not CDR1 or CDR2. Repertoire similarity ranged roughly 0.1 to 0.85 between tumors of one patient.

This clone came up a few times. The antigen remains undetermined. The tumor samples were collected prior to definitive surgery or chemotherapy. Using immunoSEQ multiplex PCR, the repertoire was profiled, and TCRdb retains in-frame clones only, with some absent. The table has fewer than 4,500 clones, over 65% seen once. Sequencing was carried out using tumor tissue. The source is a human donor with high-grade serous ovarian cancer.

CDR3 region: CASSLWTGLMNYGYTF. CDR3 DNA: TGTGCCAGCAGCTTATGGACAGGGTTAATGAACTATGGCTACACCTTC. J is TRBJ1-2 and V is TRBV7-8, with TRBD1 matching over 8 bases. Trimming at V came to 2 bases and at J to 2 bases, leaving 7 bases not matched to a gene. The CDR3 has 16 residues. Per germline, CDR1 SGHVS and CDR2 FQNEAQ.